Below, one T cell receptor beta chain is given with its context. This clonotype was observed a few times. The antigen it recognizes is unknown. Per-base qualities were not stored, and no clone one base away is much larger. To demonstrate the VDJtools post-analysis software, the study profiled TCR beta repertoires from the peripheral blood of under 15 young patients with multiple sclerosis. Multiple sclerosis patients were children and adolescents aged 6 to 15 years. The V and J ends are trimmed by 4 bases and 1 base, leaving 5 bases between them. Reading the germline V gene gives CDR1 MNHNS and CDR2 SASEGT. From its cysteine to its phenylalanine, the CDR3 spans 14 amino acids. Of all the DNA, just the CDR3 is kept, 42 bases in frame from base 1. The entry originates in a study of post-analysis software for immune sequencing data (dated by TCRdb to about 2015). Regarding the study in general: The recorded disease courses included relapsing-remitting, secondary progressive and progressive-relapsing multiple sclerosis, and some patients had no subtype annotation. The patient repertoires were set against 11 previously published healthy control repertoires from donors whose ages ranged from roughly 6 to 27 years. A subset of samples was prepared in parallel using single-end sample barcoding, then pooled and co-amplified after Illumina adapter ligation. The research as a whole found: Significantly higher frequencies in patients than in controls were found for about 5 TRBV segments, including TRBV5-6, TRBV5-1 and TRBV20-1. When samples were clustered directly using the F measure, samples prepared in the same batch co-clustered strongly, which prompted a batch-effect correction. The control group was slightly older than the multiple sclerosis patient group. Normalized Chao1 diversity was significantly lower in multiple sclerosis patients than controls, suggesting substantial peripheral T-cell clonal expansion.

Receptor amplification or capture employed PCR. The reads were generated on an Illumina HiSeq 2500. Unique molecular identifiers were incorporated into TCR beta cDNA libraries to reduce PCR and sequencing biases. Per 1 to 10 million input T cells, roughly 500,000 cDNA molecules were obtained, such that each molecule approximated one T cell. The patient libraries were prepared and sequenced with the same protocol used for the earlier healthy control dataset. Samples belonging to the same batch were prepared together, multiplexed and sequenced on a shared HiSeq lane. The source study handled its data this way. MIGEC was used to process the raw barcoded reads, and molecular identifier groups with only a single read were discarded before consensus assembly and CDR3 extraction. Clonotype tables were post-analysed with VDJtools, and diversity was normalized by down-sampling all datasets to the smallest sample size. In repertoire overlap clustering, CDR3 amino acid sequences, but not nucleotide sequences, were matched to correct batch-related cross-sample contamination. TCRdb reprocessing: public reads trimmed at Q25 with fastp, clones called with MiXCR, in-frame beta chains kept. Each entry is one CDR3 protein sequence, shown with its most common DNA and genes. The V and J calls shown here were made by TCRdb, not taken from the authors' results. A total of approximately 730,000 distinct CDR3 sequences appear in this sample, 46% of them only once. The biggest ten clones account for 4.9% of the sample.

The sequence came from a girl aged 5-17 years with multiple sclerosis. Material for sequencing was blood. Recombination joined TRBV6-1 with TRBJ2-6; a confident D gene designation cannot be given. The DNA reads as follows: TGTGCCAGCAGTGCCCAGTCTGGGGCCAACGTCCTGACTTTC. This sequence encodes CASSAQSGANVLTF.